This entry features one TCR beta chain sequence. The assay was immunoSEQ multiplex PCR, and TCRdb's table has in-frame clones only and misses some. The data contain about 2 million clones, less than 95% of them singletons. CDR1 MDHEN and CDR2 SYDVKM come from the germline V gene. The CDR3 spans 15 residues. Trimming removed 3 bases from V and 0 bases from J, with 11 bases in between. Naive CD8 cells were CD45RO-negative, positively selected for CCR7, excluding terminally differentiated effector memory CD45RA+ cells. The sample belongs to a study of shared clonotypes between healthy human individuals. The specimen sequenced was naive CD8+ T cells sorted from blood. The gene calls are TRBV28 and TRBJ1-1, with D possibly TRBD1 on 6 matching bases. The sequence derives from a man between 18 and 29 years old in good health. The CDR3 bases are TGTGCCAGCAGTTTGCAGGGGATGGTGAACACTGAAGCTTTCTTT. Protein product: CASSLQGMVNTEAFF.